These T cell receptor beta chains were read from a single sample in a study of cytomegalovirus exposure and HLA in healthy donors. The assay was immunoSEQ multiplex PCR, and TCRdb's table has in-frame clones only and misses some. The sample consists of under 60,000 clones, roughly 77% of them appearing once. The sample consisted of PBMCs. The receptor set was obtained from a woman between 35 and 50 years old in good health and CMV-seropositive. CDR3s include the opening cysteine and the closing phenylalanine or tryptophan. Fields, in order: V gene, clone size, D gene, J gene, CDR3 length, CDR3 protein, CDR3 DNA. The D gene is left open where the match is weak. Rows may omit the clone size; those that give it use once, few, many or a size class.

v_gene: TRBV19; abundance: NA; d_gene: NA; j_gene: TRBJ2-7; len: 15; CDR3aa: CASSIEGGGVYEQYF; CDR3nt: TGTGCCAGTAGTATAGAGGGAGGCGGGGTCTACGAGCAGTACTTC
v_gene: TRBV27; abundance: NA; d_gene: NA; j_gene: TRBJ2-7; len: 15; CDR3aa: CASSFAGTTQGEQYF; CDR3nt: TGTGCCAGCAGTTTCGCGGGGACTACCCAGGGGGAGCAGTACTTC
v_gene: TRBV10-3; abundance: NA; d_gene: NA; j_gene: TRBJ2-7; len: 13; CDR3aa: CAIRKQGFYEQYF; CDR3nt: TGTGCCATCAGGAAACAGGGTTTCTACGAGCAGTACTTC
v_gene: TRBV7-9; abundance: once; d_gene: NA; j_gene: TRBJ2-5; len: 12; CDR3aa: CASSPVPETQYF; CDR3nt: TGTGCCAGCAGCCCAGTTCCAGAGACCCAGTACTTC
v_gene: TRBV4-1; abundance: NA; d_gene: NA; j_gene: TRBJ2-5; len: 15; CDR3aa: CASSQDTTALETQYF; CDR3nt: TGCGCCAGCAGCCAAGATACTACGGCATTGGAGACCCAGTACTTC
v_gene: TRBV4-2; abundance: few; d_gene: NA; j_gene: TRBJ1-4; len: 16; CDR3aa: CASSPLAGVGNEKLFF; CDR3nt: TGTGCCAGCAGCCCCCTAGCAGGGGTAGGTAATGAAAAACTGTTTTTT
v_gene: TRBV5-4; abundance: NA; d_gene: TRBD2; j_gene: TRBJ2-5; len: 14; CDR3aa: CASSQGLAQETQYF; CDR3nt: TGTGCCAGCAGCCAGGGACTAGCACAGGAGACCCAGTACTTC
v_gene: TRBV10-3; abundance: once; d_gene: NA; j_gene: TRBJ2-7; len: 12; CDR3aa: CAISWSSYEQYF; CDR3nt: TGTGCCATCTCCTGGAGCTCCTACGAGCAGTACTTC
v_gene: TRBV19; abundance: once; d_gene: NA; j_gene: TRBJ1-1; len: 15; CDR3aa: CASTDQQGMRTEAFF; CDR3nt: TGTGCCAGTACCGACCAACAGGGCATGAGGACTGAAGCTTTCTTT
v_gene: TRBV11-2; abundance: NA; d_gene: NA; j_gene: TRBJ2-7; len: 14; CDR3aa: CASSSTGSTSEQYF; CDR3nt: TGTGCCAGCAGCTCCACAGGGTCTACGTCCGAGCAGTACTTC
v_gene: TRBV6-1; abundance: NA; d_gene: TRBD2; j_gene: TRBJ2-3; len: 17; CDR3aa: CASSEGLAGGITDTQYF; CDR3nt: TGTGCCAGCAGTGAAGGGCTAGCGGGGGGGATCACAGATACGCAGTATTTT
v_gene: TRBV19; abundance: NA; d_gene: NA; j_gene: TRBJ1-1; len: 12; CDR3aa: CASTGGFSEAFF; CDR3nt: TGTGCCAGTACGGGAGGTTTCTCTGAAGCTTTCTTT
v_gene: TRBV2; abundance: NA; d_gene: NA; j_gene: TRBJ2-7; len: 15; CDR3aa: CASSQPVLRSYEQYF; CDR3nt: TGTGCCAGCAGTCAACCAGTACTACGCTCCTACGAGCAGTACTTC
v_gene: TRBV5-4; abundance: once; d_gene: NA; j_gene: TRBJ2-5; len: 16; CDR3aa: CASSLQGQGSQETQYF; CDR3nt: TGTGCCAGCAGCTTGCAGGGGCAGGGGAGCCAAGAGACCCAGTACTTC
v_gene: TRBV6-5; abundance: NA; d_gene: TRBD1; j_gene: TRBJ1-1; len: 15; CDR3aa: CASSSTGVLLGEAFF; CDR3nt: TGTGCCAGCAGTTCGACAGGGGTCCTTTTGGGGGAAGCTTTCTTT
v_gene: TRBV6-1; abundance: NA; d_gene: TRBD1; j_gene: TRBJ2-7; len: 18; CDR3aa: CASSELYRTGQLSYEQYF; CDR3nt: TGTGCCAGCAGTGAATTATATAGGACAGGACAGCTCTCCTACGAGCAGTACTTC
v_gene: TRBV4-1; abundance: NA; d_gene: TRBD1; j_gene: TRBJ2-7; len: 15; CDR3aa: CASSQLPGQGKEQYF; CDR3nt: TGCGCCAGCAGCCAACTACCGGGACAGGGGAAAGAGCAGTACTTC
v_gene: TRBV5-1; abundance: NA; d_gene: TRBD1; j_gene: TRBJ2-7; len: 14; CDR3aa: CASSLEGTGEEQYF; CDR3nt: TGCGCCAGCAGCTTGGAGGGGACAGGCGAGGAGCAGTACTTC
v_gene: TRBV11-3; abundance: NA; d_gene: NA; j_gene: TRBJ2-4; len: 14; CDR3aa: CASSPHRGGDIQYF; CDR3nt: TGTGCCAGCAGCCCCCACCGAGGGGGTGACATTCAGTACTTC
v_gene: TRBV25-1; abundance: NA; d_gene: TRBD1; j_gene: TRBJ1-1; len: 15; CDR3aa: CASSDSGGGSTEAFF; CDR3nt: TGTGCCAGCAGTGATTCAGGGGGCGGTAGCACTGAAGCTTTCTTT
v_gene: TRBV7-2; abundance: NA; d_gene: NA; j_gene: TRBJ2-1; len: 13; CDR3aa: CASSSGHLNEQFF; CDR3nt: TGTGCCAGCAGCTCGGGACACCTCAATGAGCAGTTCTTC
v_gene: TRBV30; abundance: once; d_gene: NA; j_gene: TRBJ1-2; len: 15; CDR3aa: CAWSLGAGRLGGYTF; CDR3nt: TGTGCCTGGAGCCTGGGGGCGGGTCGTCTTGGCGGCTACACCTTC
v_gene: TRBV11-2; abundance: NA; d_gene: TRBD1; j_gene: TRBJ2-7; len: 13; CDR3aa: CASSEDRVGEQYF; CDR3nt: TGTGCCAGCAGCGAGGACAGGGTAGGCGAGCAGTACTTC
v_gene: TRBV29-1; abundance: NA; d_gene: NA; j_gene: TRBJ1-2; len: 12; CDR3aa: CSVEDLAGGYTF; CDR3nt: TGCAGCGTTGAAGATCTTGCGGGTGGCTACACCTTC
v_gene: TRBV9; abundance: NA; d_gene: NA; j_gene: TRBJ1-2; len: 17; CDR3aa: CASSVVPMPDSPYGYTF; CDR3nt: TGTGCCAGCAGCGTAGTGCCCATGCCGGACAGCCCCTATGGCTACACCTTC
v_gene: TRBV7-9; abundance: NA; d_gene: NA; j_gene: TRBJ2-3; len: 16; CDR3aa: CASSVRGMLGTDTQYF; CDR3nt: TGTGCCAGCAGCGTTAGAGGGATGCTAGGCACAGATACGCAGTATTTT
v_gene: TRBV7-2; abundance: few; d_gene: NA; j_gene: TRBJ1-4; len: 16; CDR3aa: CASSLEVQGTNEKLFF; CDR3nt: TGTGCCAGCAGCTTAGAGGTTCAGGGGACTAATGAAAAACTGTTTTTT